A selection of T cell receptor beta chains follows, all from one sample in a study of blood T cell repertoires in COVID-19. Produced via immunoSEQ multiplex PCR; TCRdb's table is partial and in-frame only. The sample records 150,000 or so clones, around 87% being singletons. Sequenced: peripheral blood. These TCRs come from a man younger than 35 with COVID-19, enrolled during active disease. CDR3s include the opening cysteine and the closing phenylalanine or tryptophan. A D gene is named only where the DNA matches it firmly. The size field is filled for only some rows; it gives once, few, many or a size class.

TRBV9	NA	TRBJ2-1	TRBD2	TGTGCCAGCAGCGTGTCCGGGACTAGCGGTTACAATGAGCAGTTCTTC	CASSVSGTSGYNEQFF
TRBV7-9	NA	TRBJ2-7	NA	TGTGCCAGCAGCTTAGGAGGGGGGGACTCCTACGAGCAGTACTTC	CASSLGGGDSYEQYF
TRBV4-1	NA	TRBJ2-1	TRBD1	TGCGCCAGCAGCCGCCACAACCAGGGGGCGGATGAGCAGTTCTTC	CASSRHNQGADEQFF
TRBV29-1	NA	TRBJ2-7	TRBD1	TGCAGCGTGACAGGGGGTTTGGATATATACGAGCAGTACTTC	CSVTGGLDIYEQYF
TRBV5-1	few	TRBJ2-7	TRBD1	TGCGCCAGCAGCTTGAGGACAGGGAAGTCCTACGAGCAGTACTTC	CASSLRTGKSYEQYF
TRBV28	NA	TRBJ2-7	NA	TGTGCCAGCAGGCCTCGGGGGACCTACGAGCAGTACTTC	CASRPRGTYEQYF
TRBV5-6	NA	TRBJ2-5	TRBD1	TGTGCCAGCAGCTTGGGGACAGGGTGGGAGACCCAGTACTTC	CASSLGTGWETQYF
TRBV7-6	NA	TRBJ1-1	TRBD1	TGTGCCAGCAGCCGACAGGGAAACACTGAAGCTTTCTTT	CASSRQGNTEAFF
TRBV6-6	once	TRBJ2-3	NA	TGTGCCAGCAGTTACCGGGGACTGGGGGGTTCAGATACGCAGTATTTT	CASSYRGLGGSDTQYF
TRBV28	NA	TRBJ2-5	NA	TGTGCCAGCAACCCGTCTGGTGGGACATTCGGTGGGACCCAGTACTTC	CASNPSGGTFGGTQYF
TRBV28	NA	TRBJ1-5	NA	TGTGCCAGCAGCCAGACTAAGGTGCCCCAGCATTTT	CASSQTKVPQHF
TRBV11-2	NA	TRBJ1-5	TRBD1	TGTGCCAGCAGCACAGGGGTCCAGGGTCAGCCCCAGCATTTT	CASSTGVQGQPQHF
TRBV28	NA	TRBJ1-4	TRBD1	TGTGCCAGCAGTTCCGTTCCCGGGACAGGGTTAGCTAATGAAAAACTGTTTTTT	CASSSVPGTGLANEKLFF
TRBV6-6	NA	TRBJ2-1	TRBD2	TGTGCCAGCAGTTACGCGGGAGGAGCGGGCGAGCAGTTCTTC	CASSYAGGAGEQFF
TRBV13	NA	TRBJ1-2	NA	TGTGCCAGCAGCTTAGTGTCGGGGGGCGCGGATGGCTACACCTTC	CASSLVSGGADGYTF
TRBV7-2	NA	TRBJ2-7	TRBD1	TGTGCCAGCAGCGGACGGACAGGGGGCAACGAGCAGTACTTC	CASSGRTGGNEQYF
TRBV6-5	NA	TRBJ2-1	TRBD1	TGTGCCAGCAGTTACGATCCCGGGACAGGGAGCAATGAGCAGTTCTTC	CASSYDPGTGSNEQFF
TRBV2	once	TRBJ2-2	TRBD1	TGTGCCAGCCAGGGGACAGGAAGAGCCGGGGAGCTGTTTTTT	CASQGTGRAGELFF
TRBV7-9	NA	TRBJ2-7	TRBD2	TGTGCCAGCAGCTCAGCTAGCGGGAGAGGCTACGAGCAGTACTTC	CASSSASGRGYEQYF
TRBV7-2	NA	TRBJ2-7	TRBD2	TGTGCCAGCAGCTTAGGTCTAGCGGGAGCCGTGCAGTACTTC	CASSLGLAGAVQYF
TRBV28	NA	TRBJ2-2	TRBD2	TGTGCCAGCAGTTCTCATGGACTAGCGGGAGAGGCCGGGGAGCTGTTTTTT	CASSSHGLAGEAGELFF
TRBV5-6	NA	TRBJ2-7	NA	TGTGCCAGCAGCTTATACCGGGACTCCTACGAGCAGTACTTC	CASSLYRDSYEQYF
TRBV19	once	TRBJ2-3	NA	TGTGCCAGTAGTCCGGTGCCAGGTAGCACAGATACGCAGTATTTT	CASSPVPGSTDTQYF
TRBV15	NA	TRBJ2-1	NA	TGTGCCACCAGCAGAGATAGGTTGGAGAGGGCCAACAATGAGCAGTTCTTC	CATSRDRLERANNEQFF
TRBV28	NA	TRBJ1-2	TRBD1	TGTGCCAGCAGTTACGGACAGGGGGAGAGGGGCTACACCTTC	CASSYGQGERGYTF
TRBV28	NA	TRBJ1-2	NA	TGTGCCAGCAGTTCCCGGACGGAGGCGGCCTATGGCTACACCTTC	CASSSRTEAAYGYTF
TRBV25-1	NA	TRBJ2-3	TRBD1	TGTGCCAGCCGACACTCCCCCGGGACAGGGGTTACAGATACGCAGTATTTT	CASRHSPGTGVTDTQYF